Presented here are 10 T cell receptor beta chains from one specimen sequenced in a study of blood T cell repertoires in COVID-19 (dated by TCRdb to 2020 to 2021). Library preparation was by the immunoSEQ multiplex PCR assay. TCRdb mirrors the immuneACCESS table, restricted to in-frame sequences. Some clones are absent from its copies; in checked studies, under half trace to an unresolved V gene, and the reason for the others is unknown. The sample has hundreds of thousands of clones on record, around 89% of them singletons. Jointly, the top ten make up roughly 8.9% of the sample. Sequenced material: PBMCs or T cells enriched from blood (not recorded which). The receptors were sampled from a woman between 40 and 55 years old who had recovered from COVID-19.

J is TRBJ2-1 and V is TRBV7-8; D is undetermined. V dropped 2 bases and J dropped 8 bases, with 13 bases sitting between them. Germline assignment: CDR1 SGHVS and CDR2 FQNEAQ. The CDR3 sequence is 14 residues long. The CDR3, as DNA: TGTGCCAGCAGCTTATCTCCTGCGTCGGATGAGCAGTTCTTC. Its translation: CASSLSPASDEQFF.

This clone has more than one count but fewer than ten. The chain couples TRBV2 to TRBJ2-1; D possibly corresponds to TRBD2 (6 bases). The germline gives CDR1 SNHLY, CDR2 FYNNEI. CDR3 length: 16 residues. V was trimmed by 8 bases and J by 3 bases, leaving 20 bases between them. CDR3 loop: CASEAGTSLDYNEQFF. CDR3 bases: TGTGCCAGCGAGGCAGGGACTTCCTTAGACTACAATGAGCAGTTCTTC.

This clone was seen a handful of times. The genes are TRBV3-1 (or the pseudogene TRBV3-2) and TRBJ1-2; 9 nucleotides align to TRBD1. The CDR3 totals 15 residues. CDR1 and CDR2 from the germline V gene are LGHDT and YNNKEL (reference sequence). With 5 bases clipped from V and 2 bases from J, the junction kept 6 bases outside the gene matches. The CDR3 nucleotides read TGTGCCAGCAGCTATACAGGGGGCGGAAACTATGGCTACACCTTC. Translation gives CASSYTGGGNYGYTF.

The gene calls are TRBV24-1 and TRBJ1-2; 11 bases agree with TRBD1. V lost 4 bases and J lost 8; bases outside the gene matches: 8. This CDR3 contains 15 residues. Per germline, CDR1 KGHDR and CDR2 SFDVKD. The CDR3 DNA sequence: TGTGCCACCAGTGACCGAGGGACAGGGGGTCAAGGCTACACCTTC. As protein: CATSDRGTGGQGYTF.

Details on this clone: The junction and the germline gene differ at one end; a read error may be behind it. The V call is TRBV6-4, the J call TRBJ2-1, with 8 bases fitting TRBD1. The germline V gene encodes CDR1 MRHNA and CDR2 SNTAGT. The CDR3 contains 14 residues. The CDR3 nucleotides read TGTGCCAGCAGGGCGTCAGGGACAGGCAATCAGCAGTTCTTC. It specifies CASRASGTGNQQFF.

The chain carries TRBV24-1 and TRBJ2-2; no clear D. The CDR3 runs to 14 residues. CDR1 and CDR2 from the germline V gene are KGHDR and SFDVKD. V lost 5 bases and J 1 base, leaving 7 bases between the germline ends. The CDR3 sequence is CATSARVNTGELFF. The CDR3 nucleotides read TGTGCCACCAGTGCCCGGGTGAACACCGGGGAGCTGTTTTTT.

The rearrangement links TRBV7-2 to TRBJ1-2; TRBD1 matches at 10 bases. This CDR3 has 16 amino acids. Per the germline V gene, CDR1 is SGHTA and CDR2 is FQGNSA. J gave up 6 bases and V 0 bases, and 7 bases lay outside the gene matches. The CDR3 spells CASSLATGTGENGYTF. As DNA, the CDR3 is TGTGCCAGCAGCTTAGCTACCGGGACAGGGGAAAATGGCTACACCTTC.

The V and J genes are TRBV10-3 and TRBJ2-1; D possibly corresponds to TRBD2 (7 bases). Deletions cut 2 bases from V and 15 bases from J, with 23 bases between. There are 15 residues in the CDR3. In germline, CDR1 is ENHRY, CDR2 SYGVKD. CDR3 bases: TGTGCCATCAGTGAGATTCTATCGGGGGGCTTAGGTCCGTTCTTC. As protein: CAISEILSGGLGPFF.

CDR3 DNA sequence: TGTGCCAGCAGTCTCTGGGCGGGGGAGTCGGGCTACACCTTC. This codes for CASSLWAGESGYTF. The genes are TRBV27 and TRBJ1-2; possibly TRBD1 for D (5 bases). The CDR3 totals 14 residues. Germline CDR1 reads MNHEY; CDR2 reads SMNVEV (reference sequence). V lost 5 bases to trimming and J lost 8 bases, with 18 bases between them.

The rearrangement uses TRBV3-1 (or the pseudogene TRBV3-2) and TRBJ1-5, with unresolved D. V was cut by 1 base and J by 7 bases, with 11 bases left in between. The CDR3 consists of 14 residues. The germline V gene encodes CDR1 LGHDT and CDR2 YNNKEL (reference sequence). The CDR3 sequence: CASSQGKREQPQHF. CDR3 coding DNA: TGTGCCAGCAGCCAAGGAAAGAGGGAGCAGCCCCAGCATTTT.